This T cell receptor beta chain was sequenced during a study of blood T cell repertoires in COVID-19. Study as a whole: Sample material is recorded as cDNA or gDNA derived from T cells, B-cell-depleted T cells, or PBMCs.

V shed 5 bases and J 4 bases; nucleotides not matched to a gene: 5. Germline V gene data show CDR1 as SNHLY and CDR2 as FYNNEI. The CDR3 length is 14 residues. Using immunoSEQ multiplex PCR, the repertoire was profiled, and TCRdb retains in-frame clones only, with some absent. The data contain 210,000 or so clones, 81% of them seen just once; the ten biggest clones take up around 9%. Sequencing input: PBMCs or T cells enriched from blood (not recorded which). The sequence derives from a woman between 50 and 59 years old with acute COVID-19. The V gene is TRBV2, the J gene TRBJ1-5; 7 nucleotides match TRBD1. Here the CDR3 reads CASSWTGRNQPQHF. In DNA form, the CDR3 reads TGTGCCAGCAGTTGGACAGGCCGGAATCAGCCCCAGCATTTT.